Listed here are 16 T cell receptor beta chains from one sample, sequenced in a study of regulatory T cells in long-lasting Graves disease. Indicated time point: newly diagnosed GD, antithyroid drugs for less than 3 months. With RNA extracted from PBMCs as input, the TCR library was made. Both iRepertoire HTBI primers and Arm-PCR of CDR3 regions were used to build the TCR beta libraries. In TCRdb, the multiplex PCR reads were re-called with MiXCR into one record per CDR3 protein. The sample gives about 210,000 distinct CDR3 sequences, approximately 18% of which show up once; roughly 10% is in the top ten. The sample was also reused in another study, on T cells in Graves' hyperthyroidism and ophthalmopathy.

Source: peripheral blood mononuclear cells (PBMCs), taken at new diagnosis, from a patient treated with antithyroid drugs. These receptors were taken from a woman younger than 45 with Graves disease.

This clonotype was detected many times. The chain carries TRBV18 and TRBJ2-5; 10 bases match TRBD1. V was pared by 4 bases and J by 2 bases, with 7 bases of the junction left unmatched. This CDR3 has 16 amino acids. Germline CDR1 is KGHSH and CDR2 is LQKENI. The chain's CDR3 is CASSLRLDRGQETQYF. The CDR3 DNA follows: TGTGCCAGCTCACTACGTTTGGACAGGGGGCAAGAGACCCAGTACTTC. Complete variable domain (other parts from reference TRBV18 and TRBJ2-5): NAGVMQNPRHLVRRRGQEARLRCSPMKGHSHVYWYRQLPEEGLKFMVYLQKENIIDESGMPKERFSAEFPKEGPSILRIQQVVRGDSAAYFCASSLRLDRGQETQYFGPGTRLLVL.

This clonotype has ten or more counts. DNA of the CDR3: TGTGCCACCGCGATTCCTAGCAATCAGCCCCAGCATTTT. Encoded protein: CATAIPSNQPQHF. The chain has TRBV24-1 and TRBJ1-5; D ambiguous. Trimming removed 9 bases at V and 0 bases at J, with 8 bases between. This CDR3 is built from 13 residues. Germline values: CDR1 KGHDR, CDR2 SFDVKD.

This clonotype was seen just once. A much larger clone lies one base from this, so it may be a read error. The CDR3 coding sequence is TGTGCCAGCAGTGACCCAGGGGGCGGTCGGGATCAGCCCCAGCATTTT. It specifies CASSDPGGGRDQPQHF. The V call is TRBV6-1, the J call TRBJ1-5; 8 bases are a match to TRBD1. V trimming: 3 bases; J trimming: 5 bases; junction bases outside the gene matches: 9. Germline V gene sequence: CDR1 MNHNS, CDR2 SASEGT. CDR3 length: 16 amino acids.

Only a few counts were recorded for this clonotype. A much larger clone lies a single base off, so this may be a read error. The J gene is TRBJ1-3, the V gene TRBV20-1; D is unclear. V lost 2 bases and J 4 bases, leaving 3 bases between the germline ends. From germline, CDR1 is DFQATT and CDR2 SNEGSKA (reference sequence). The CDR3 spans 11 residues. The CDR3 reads CSARTGNTIYF. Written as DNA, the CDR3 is TGCAGTGCTAGAACCGGAAACACCATATATTTT.

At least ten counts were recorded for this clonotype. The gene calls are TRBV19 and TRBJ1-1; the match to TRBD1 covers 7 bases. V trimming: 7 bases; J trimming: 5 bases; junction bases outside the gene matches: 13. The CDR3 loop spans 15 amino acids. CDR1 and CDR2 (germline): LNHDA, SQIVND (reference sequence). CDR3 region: CASTLQGLKRTEAFF. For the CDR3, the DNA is TGTGCCAGTACTCTACAGGGGTTGAAGAGGACTGAAGCTTTCTTT.

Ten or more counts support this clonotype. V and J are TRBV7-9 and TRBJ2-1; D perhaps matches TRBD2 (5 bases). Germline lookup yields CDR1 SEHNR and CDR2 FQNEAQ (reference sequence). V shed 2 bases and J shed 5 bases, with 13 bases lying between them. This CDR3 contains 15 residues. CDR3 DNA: TGTGCCAGCAGCTTAAGGCTACTAGGTGACAATGAGCAGTTCTTC. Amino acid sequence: CASSLRLLGDNEQFF.

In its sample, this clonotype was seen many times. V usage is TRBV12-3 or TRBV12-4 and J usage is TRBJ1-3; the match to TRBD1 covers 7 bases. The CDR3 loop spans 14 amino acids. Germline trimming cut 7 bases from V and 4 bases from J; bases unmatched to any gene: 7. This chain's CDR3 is CASNGRTGGNTIYF. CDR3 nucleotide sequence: TGTGCCAGCAACGGGCGGACAGGAGGAAACACCATATATTTT.

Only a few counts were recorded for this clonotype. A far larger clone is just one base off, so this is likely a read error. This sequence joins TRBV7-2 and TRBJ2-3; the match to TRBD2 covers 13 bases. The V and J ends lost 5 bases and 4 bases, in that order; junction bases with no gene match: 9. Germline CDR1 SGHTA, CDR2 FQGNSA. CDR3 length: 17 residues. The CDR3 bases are TGTGCCAGCAGCCCGCGACTAGCGGGAGGTTCCCCAGATACGCAGTATTTT. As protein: CASSPRLAGGSPDTQYF.

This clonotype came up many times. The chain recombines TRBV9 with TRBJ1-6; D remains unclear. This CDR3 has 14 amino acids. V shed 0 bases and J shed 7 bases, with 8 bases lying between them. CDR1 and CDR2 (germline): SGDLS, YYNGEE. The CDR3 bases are TGTGCCAGCAGCGTAGCTACGGGGAATTCACCCCTCCACTTT. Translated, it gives CASSVATGNSPLHF.

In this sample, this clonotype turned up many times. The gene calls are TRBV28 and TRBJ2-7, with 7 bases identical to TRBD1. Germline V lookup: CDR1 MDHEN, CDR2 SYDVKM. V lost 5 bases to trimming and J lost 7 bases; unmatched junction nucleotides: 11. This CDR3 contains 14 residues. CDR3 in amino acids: CASSPRTGLVEQYF. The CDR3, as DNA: TGTGCCAGCAGTCCCCGGACAGGTTTGGTAGAGCAGTACTTC.

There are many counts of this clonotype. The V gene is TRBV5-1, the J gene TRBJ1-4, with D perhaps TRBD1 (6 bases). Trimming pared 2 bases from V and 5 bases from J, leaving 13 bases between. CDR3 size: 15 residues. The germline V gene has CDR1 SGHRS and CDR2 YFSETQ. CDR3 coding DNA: TGCGCCAGCAGCTTATTCAGGGGACCAAATGAAAAACTGTTTTTT. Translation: CASSLFRGPNEKLFF.

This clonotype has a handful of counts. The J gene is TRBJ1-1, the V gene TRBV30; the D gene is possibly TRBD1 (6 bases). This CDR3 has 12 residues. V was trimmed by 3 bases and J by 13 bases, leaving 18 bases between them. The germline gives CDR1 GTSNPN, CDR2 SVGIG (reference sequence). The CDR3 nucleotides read TGTGCCTGGAGGCCCGACAGGTTTGGAGTTTTCTTT. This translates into CAWRPDRFGVFF.

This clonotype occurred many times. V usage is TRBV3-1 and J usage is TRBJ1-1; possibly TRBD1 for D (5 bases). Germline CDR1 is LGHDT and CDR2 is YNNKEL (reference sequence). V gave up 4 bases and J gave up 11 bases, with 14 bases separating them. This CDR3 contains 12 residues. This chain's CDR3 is CASSRFGQGAFF. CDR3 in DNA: TGTGCCAGCAGCCGCTTTGGGCAGGGTGCTTTCTTT.

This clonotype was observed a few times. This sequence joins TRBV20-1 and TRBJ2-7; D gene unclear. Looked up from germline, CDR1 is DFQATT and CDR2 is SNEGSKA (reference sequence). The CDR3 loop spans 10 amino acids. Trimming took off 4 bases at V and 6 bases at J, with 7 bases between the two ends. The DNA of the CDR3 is TGCAGTGCTAAGCGCGGCGAGCAGTACTTC. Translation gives CSAKRGEQYF.

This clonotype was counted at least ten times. The CDR3 region has the DNA TGTGCCAGCAGCCAAAAGCCTAGGGGAGGGAACACTGAAGCTTTCTTT. Its translation: CASSQKPRGGNTEAFF. The chain links TRBV9 to TRBJ1-1; TRBD1 might be the D (5 bases). The germline V gene has CDR1 SGDLS and CDR2 YYNGEE. This CDR3 region has 16 residues. Trimming removed 4 bases from V and 1 base from J, with 17 bases in between.

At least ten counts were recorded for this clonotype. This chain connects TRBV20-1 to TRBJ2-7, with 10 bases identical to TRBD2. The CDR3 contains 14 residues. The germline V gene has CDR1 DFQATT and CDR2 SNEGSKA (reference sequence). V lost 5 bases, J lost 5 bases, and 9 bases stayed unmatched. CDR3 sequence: CSAFNSGRLHEQYF. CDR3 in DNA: TGCAGTGCTTTTAATAGCGGGAGGCTCCACGAGCAGTACTTC.